Following are 6 T cell receptor beta chains from one sample sequenced in a study of blood T cell repertoires in COVID-19. TCRdb's copy holds only in-frame clones and misses some; the assay was immunoSEQ multiplex PCR. The table lists about 400,000 clones, about 90% of them singletons. Material for sequencing was PBMCs or T cells enriched from blood (not recorded which). The receptors were gathered from a woman in her thirties who had recovered from COVID-19.

The genes are TRBV3-1 (or the pseudogene TRBV3-2) and TRBJ1-1, with D maybe TRBD1 (6 bases). CDR1 and CDR2 (germline): LGHDT, YNNKEL (reference sequence). The length of the CDR3 is 15 residues. Between the trimmed V and J ends, which lost 3 bases and 6 bases, there was a span of 17 bases. The CDR3 nucleotides are TGTGCCAGCAGCCAGTATTCGGGACAAATATCTGAAGCTTTCTTT. Residues: CASSQYSGQISEAFF.

This chain links TRBV29-1 with TRBJ2-7; maybe TRBD1 (5 bases). The CDR3 runs 11 residues. V lost 6 bases to trimming and J lost 6 bases, with 12 bases between them. CDR1 and CDR2 (germline): SQVTM, ANQGSEA. CDR3 in amino acids: CSVAQGSEQYF. The CDR3 nucleotides are TGCAGCGTCGCTCAGGGCAGCGAGCAGTACTTC.

The table lists this clone with a count of one. This chain connects TRBV5-1 to TRBJ2-3; 9 nucleotides line up with TRBD2. V was clipped by 0 bases and J by 4 bases; unmatched bases: 9. Germline V lookup: CDR1 SGHRS, CDR2 YFSETQ. The CDR3 spans 17 residues. This CDR3 is CASSLEASGVLPDTQYF. The CDR3 DNA reads as TGCGCCAGCAGCTTGGAGGCTAGCGGGGTGCTCCCAGATACGCAGTATTTT.

This CDR3 reads CASSLYPGQNTEAFF. CDR3 nucleotide sequence: TGTGCCAGCAGTTTGTATCCGGGACAGAACACTGAAGCTTTCTTT. This chain links TRBV28 with TRBJ1-1; perhaps TRBD1 as D (6 bases). V was shortened by 3 bases and J by 1 base, with 12 bases between the two germline ends. Germline loops: CDR1 MDHEN, CDR2 SYDVKM. The CDR3 is 15 residues long. The full variable domain, rest sourced from reference TRBV28 and TRBJ1-1, is DVKVTQSSRYLVKRTGEKVFLECVQDMDHENMFWYRQDPGLGLRLIYFSYDVKMKEKGDIPEGYSVSREKKERFSLILESASTNQTSMYLCASSLYPGQNTEAFFGQGTRLTVV.

This chain joins TRBV7-6 and TRBJ1-2; 9 nucleotides line up with TRBD1. CDR1 SGHVS and CDR2 FNYEAQ come from the germline V gene. The CDR3 covers 14 residues. The junction had 4 bases not matched to a gene; V was cut back by 4 bases and J by 4 bases. The CDR3 bases are TGTGCCAGCAGCTACGAGGACAGGGGCTATGGCTACACCTTC. Translating it yields CASSYEDRGYGYTF.

This clone was observed once. The rearrangement joins TRBV4-2 to TRBJ2-2; D gene ambiguous. Looked up from germline, CDR1 is LGHNA and CDR2 is YNFKEQ. The CDR3 consists of 14 residues. V lost 4 bases and J lost 1, with 7 bases in between. The CDR3 loop reads CASSRVKNTGELFF. CDR3 bases: TGTGCCAGCAGCCGAGTGAAGAACACCGGGGAGCTGTTTTTT.